The 13 T cell receptor beta chains in this list originate from one sample, sequenced in a study of cytomegalovirus exposure and HLA in healthy donors. The PCR made use of 60 Vbeta and 13 Jbeta primers. Clones were read by immunoSEQ multiplex PCR, and TCRdb kept only the in-frame ones, dropping some. The sample consists of around 200,000 clones, 80% of them appearing once. Input material: PBMCs. Source of these receptors: a man aged 35 to 55 in good health and CMV-seropositive.

The chain employs TRBV15 and TRBJ1-4, with 7 bases matching TRBD1. Looked up from germline, CDR1 is LNHNV and CDR2 is YYDKDF (reference sequence). Germline trimming cut 5 bases from V and 8 bases from J; bases unmatched to any gene: 11. The CDR3 has 15 residues. The CDR3 nucleotides read TGTGCCACCAGCTGGATGACAGGGCGGCGGGAAAAACTGTTTTTT. This sequence encodes CATSWMTGRREKLFF.

The gene calls are TRBV9 and TRBJ2-7; a possible D gene is TRBD2 (6 bases). Trimming removed 3 bases from V and 0 bases from J, with 19 bases in between. Germline V gene data show CDR1 as SGDLS and CDR2 as YYNGEE. This CDR3 region has 17 residues. CDR3 DNA: TGTGCCAGCAGCGGAGCCGCCGGGGACTCAAACTCCTACGAGCAGTACTTC. This sequence encodes CASSGAAGDSNSYEQYF. The complete variable domain, with remaining parts taken from reference TRBV9 and TRBJ2-7, reads DSGVTQTPKHLITATGQRVTLRCSPRSGDLSVYWYQQSLDQGLQFLIQYYNGEERAKGNILERFSAQQFPDLHSELNLSSLELGDSALYFCASSGAAGDSNSYEQYFGPGTRLTVT.

The gene calls are TRBV7-9 and TRBJ2-7; 8 nucleotides agree with TRBD2. CDR3 length equals 15 residues. Germline assignment: CDR1 SEHNR and CDR2 FQNEAQ (reference sequence). V lost 5 bases to trimming and J lost 3 bases; unmatched junction nucleotides: 9. CDR3 residues: CASSGGGGRYYEQYF. In nucleotides, the CDR3 is TGTGCCAGCAGCGGTGGCGGGGGGCGGTACTACGAGCAGTACTTC. The variable domain in full, with the rest retrieved from reference TRBV7-9 and TRBJ2-7, is DTGVSQNPRHKITKRGQNVTFRCDPISEHNRLYWYRQTLGQGPEFLTYFQNEAQLEKSRLLSDRFSAERPKGSFSTLEIQRTEQGDSAMYLCASSGGGGRYYEQYFGPGTRLTVT.

The chain combines TRBV7-9 with TRBJ2-2; D uncertain. The germline CDR1 and CDR2 sequences are SEHNR and FQNEAQ (reference sequence). The CDR3 spans 14 residues. Trimming cost V 4 bases and J 4 bases, with 10 bases left between them. DNA of the CDR3: TGTGCCAGCAGCTCCACAGTGTCCACCGGGGAGCTGTTTTTT. As protein: CASSSTVSTGELFF. Based on the CDR3 plus reference TRBV7-9 and TRBJ2-2, the full variable domain is DTGVSQNPRHKITKRGQNVTFRCDPISEHNRLYWYRQTLGQGPEFLTYFQNEAQLEKSRLLSDRFSAERPKGSFSTLEIQRTEQGDSAMYLCASSSTVSTGELFFGEGSRLTVL.

In this sample, this clone turned up once. The same CDR3 is also encoded by other DNA sequences in this sample. The V call is TRBV5-1, the J call TRBJ2-2, with D possibly being TRBD1 (6 bases). V was trimmed by 0 bases and J by 5 bases, leaving 14 bases between them. The CDR3 is 16 residues long. Germline CDR1 is SGHRS and CDR2 is YFSETQ. CDR3 DNA: TGCGCCAGCAGCTTGGGTGGGGGCCGATTTACCGGGGAGCTGTTTTTT. Protein: CASSLGGGRFTGELFF.

The chain has TRBV7-2 and TRBJ2-7; no reliable D call. The CDR3 is made up of 15 amino acids. Trimming took off 5 bases at V and 2 bases at J, with 16 bases between the two ends. Per germline, CDR1 SGHTA and CDR2 FQGNSA. CDR3 in amino acids: CASSPDDFTAYEQYF. Here the CDR3 DNA reads TGTGCCAGCAGCCCAGACGACTTTACGGCCTACGAGCAGTACTTC.

V usage is TRBV9 and J usage is TRBJ1-2, with 7 bases matching TRBD1. Germline CDR1 SGDLS, CDR2 YYNGEE. The V segment lost 3 bases and the J segment 4 bases; nucleotides outside the gene matches: 12. The CDR3 is 16 amino acids. This chain's CDR3 is CASSARARQGGYGYTF. The CDR3 nucleotides read TGTGCCAGCAGCGCTAGAGCCCGACAGGGCGGCTATGGCTACACCTTC.

This clone appeared once. This sequence joins TRBV30 and TRBJ1-2; D unclear. CDR3 length: 13 residues. Trimming shortened V by 0 bases and J by 7 bases, and 12 bases separated the two germline ends. From germline, CDR1 is GTSNPN and CDR2 SVGIG (reference sequence). The CDR3 region has the DNA TGTGCCTGGAGTGTACTTCCATATAGTGGCTACACCTTC. It codes for CAWSVLPYSGYTF.

The V call is TRBV7-9, the J call TRBJ2-7, with a tentative D call TRBD2 (6 bases). Germline V CDR1 and CDR2: SEHNR, FQNEAQ (reference sequence). V lost 1 base and J lost 2, with 9 bases in between. This CDR3 contains 14 residues. CDR3 in amino acids: CASSLVTGAYEQYF. For the CDR3, the DNA is TGTGCCAGCAGCTTAGTCACGGGGGCCTACGAGCAGTACTTC.

In its sample, this clone was seen a few times. This chain links TRBV6-5 with TRBJ1-6; maybe TRBD1 (6 bases). This CDR3 has 14 amino acids. Germline V gene data show CDR1 as MNHEY and CDR2 as SVGAGI. With 6 bases removed from V and 7 bases from J, the gap between germline ends came to 13 bases. The CDR3 here is CASRQSGENSPLHF. In DNA form, the CDR3 reads TGTGCCAGCAGACAGTCAGGGGAAAATTCACCCCTCCACTTT.

V gene TRBV29-1 combines with J gene TRBJ2-7; TRBD1 matches 9 bases. Germline trimming cut 6 bases from V and 6 bases from J; bases unmatched to any gene: 9. Germline CDR1 SQVTM, CDR2 ANQGSEA. The CDR3 spans 13 residues. CDR3 protein: CSVGGRTGVEQYF. The CDR3 DNA reads as TGCAGCGTGGGGGGGAGGACAGGGGTCGAGCAGTACTTC.

The chain uses TRBV5-1 and TRBJ1-2; no reliable D call. This CDR3 comprises 13 residues. Between the trimmed V and J ends, which lost 4 bases and 6 bases, there was a span of 13 bases. Looked up from germline, CDR1 is SGHRS and CDR2 is YFSETQ. CDR3 amino acids: CASSPPRMDGYTF. CDR3 coding DNA: TGCGCCAGCAGCCCACCCAGAATGGATGGCTACACCTTC.

The CDR3 protein is CASGPAGGPYEQYF. For the CDR3, the DNA is TGTGCTAGTGGTCCGGCCGGGGGACCCTACGAGCAGTACTTC. The gene calls are TRBV12-5 and TRBJ2-7, with a weak D call TRBD2 (6 bases). The CDR3 covers 14 residues. Trimming stripped 5 bases from V and 2 bases from J, with 13 bases between. Germline values: CDR1 LGHNT, CDR2 FRNRAP. Supplemented by reference TRBV12-5 and TRBJ2-7, the full variable domain reads DARVTQTPRHKVTEMGQEVTMRCQPILGHNTVFWYRQTMMQGLELLAYFRNRAPLDDSGMPKDRFSAEMPDATLATLKIQPSEPRDSAVYFCASGPAGGPYEQYFGPGTRLTVT.